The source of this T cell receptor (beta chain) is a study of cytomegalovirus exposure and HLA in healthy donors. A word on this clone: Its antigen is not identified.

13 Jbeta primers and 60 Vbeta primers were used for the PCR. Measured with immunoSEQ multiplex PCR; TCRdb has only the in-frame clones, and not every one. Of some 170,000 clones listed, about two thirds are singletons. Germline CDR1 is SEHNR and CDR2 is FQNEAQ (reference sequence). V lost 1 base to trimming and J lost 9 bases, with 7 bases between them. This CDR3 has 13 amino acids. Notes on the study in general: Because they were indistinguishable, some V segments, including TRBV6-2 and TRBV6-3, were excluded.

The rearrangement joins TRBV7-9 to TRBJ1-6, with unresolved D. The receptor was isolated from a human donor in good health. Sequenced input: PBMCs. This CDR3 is CASSLGVLSPLHF. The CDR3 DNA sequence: TGTGCCAGCAGCTTAGGCGTCCTTTCACCCCTCCACTTT.